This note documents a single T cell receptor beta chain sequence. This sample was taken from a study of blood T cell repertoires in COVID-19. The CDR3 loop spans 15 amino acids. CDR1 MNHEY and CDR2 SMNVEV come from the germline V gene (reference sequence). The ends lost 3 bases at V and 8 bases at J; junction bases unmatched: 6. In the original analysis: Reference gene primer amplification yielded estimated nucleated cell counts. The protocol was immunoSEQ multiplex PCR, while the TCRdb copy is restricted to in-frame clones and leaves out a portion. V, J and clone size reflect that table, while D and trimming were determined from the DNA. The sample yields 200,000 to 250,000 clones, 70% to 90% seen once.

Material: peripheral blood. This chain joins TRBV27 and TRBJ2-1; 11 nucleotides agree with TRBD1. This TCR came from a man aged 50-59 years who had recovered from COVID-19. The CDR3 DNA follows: TGTGCCAGCAGTTTTGCGGACAGGGGGCGGGATGAGCAGTTCTTC. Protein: CASSFADRGRDEQFF.